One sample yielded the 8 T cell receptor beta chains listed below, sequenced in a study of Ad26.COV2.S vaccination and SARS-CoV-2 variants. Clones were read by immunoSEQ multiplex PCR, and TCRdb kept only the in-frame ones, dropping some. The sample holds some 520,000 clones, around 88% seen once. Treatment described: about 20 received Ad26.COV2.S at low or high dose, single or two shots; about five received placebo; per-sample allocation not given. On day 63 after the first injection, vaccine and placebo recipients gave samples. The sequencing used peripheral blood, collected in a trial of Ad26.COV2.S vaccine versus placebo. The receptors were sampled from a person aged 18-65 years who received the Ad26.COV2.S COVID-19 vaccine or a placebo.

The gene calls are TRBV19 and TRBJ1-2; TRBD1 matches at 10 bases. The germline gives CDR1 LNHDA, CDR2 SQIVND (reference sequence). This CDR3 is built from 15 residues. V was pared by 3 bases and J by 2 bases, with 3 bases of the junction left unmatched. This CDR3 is CASSMPGQGNYGYTF. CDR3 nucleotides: TGTGCCAGTAGTATGCCGGGACAGGGGAACTATGGCTACACCTTC.

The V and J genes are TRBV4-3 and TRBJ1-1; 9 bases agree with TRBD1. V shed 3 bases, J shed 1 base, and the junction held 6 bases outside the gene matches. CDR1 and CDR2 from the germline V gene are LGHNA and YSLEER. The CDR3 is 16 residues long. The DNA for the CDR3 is TGCGCCAGCAGCCAGAGACAGGGGGGTGGGAACACTGAAGCTTTCTTT. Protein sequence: CASSQRQGGGNTEAFF.

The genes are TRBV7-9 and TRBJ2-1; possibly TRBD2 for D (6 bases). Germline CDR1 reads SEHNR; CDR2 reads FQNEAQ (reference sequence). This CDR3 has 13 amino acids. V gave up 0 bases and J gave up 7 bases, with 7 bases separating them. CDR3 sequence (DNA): TGTGCCAGCAGCTTAGCGCGGGGTAATGAGCAGTTCTTC. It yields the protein CASSLARGNEQFF.

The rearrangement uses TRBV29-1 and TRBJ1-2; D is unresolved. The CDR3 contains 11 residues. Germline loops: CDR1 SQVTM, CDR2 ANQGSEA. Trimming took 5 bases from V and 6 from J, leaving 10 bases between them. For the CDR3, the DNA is TGCAGCGTTCTTGATCCAGATGGCTACACCTTC. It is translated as CSVLDPDGYTF. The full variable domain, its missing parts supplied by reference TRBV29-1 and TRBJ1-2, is SAVISQKPSRDICQRGTSLTIQCQVDSQVTMMFWYRQQPGQSLTLIATANQGSEATYESGFVIDKFPISRPNLTFSTLTVSNMSPEDSSIYLCSVLDPDGYTFGSGTRLTVV.

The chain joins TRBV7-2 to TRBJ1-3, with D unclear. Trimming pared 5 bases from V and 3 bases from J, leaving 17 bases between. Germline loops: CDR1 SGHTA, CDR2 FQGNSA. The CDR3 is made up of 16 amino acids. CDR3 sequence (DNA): TGTGCCAGCAGCCTCGTTGGCGCCCCGGTTGGAAACACCATATATTTT. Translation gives CASSLVGAPVGNTIYF. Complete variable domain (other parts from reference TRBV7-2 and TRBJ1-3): GAGVSQSPSNKVTEKGKDVELRCDPISGHTALYWYRQSLGQGLEFLIYFQGNSAPDKSGLPSDRFSAERTGGSVSTLTIQRTQQEDSAVYLCASSLVGAPVGNTIYFGEGSWLTVV.

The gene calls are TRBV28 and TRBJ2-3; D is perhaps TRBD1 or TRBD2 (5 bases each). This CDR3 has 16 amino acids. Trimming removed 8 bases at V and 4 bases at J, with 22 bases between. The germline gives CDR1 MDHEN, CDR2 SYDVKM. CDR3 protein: CASSDGGLIVSDTQYF. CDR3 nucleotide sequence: TGTGCCAGCTCCGATGGGGGTCTCATTGTCTCAGATACGCAGTATTTT.

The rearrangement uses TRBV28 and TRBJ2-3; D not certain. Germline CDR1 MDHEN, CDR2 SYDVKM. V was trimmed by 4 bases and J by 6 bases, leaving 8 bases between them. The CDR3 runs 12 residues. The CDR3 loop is CASSSPWDTQYF. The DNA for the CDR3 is TGTGCCAGCAGTTCCCCTTGGGATACGCAGTATTTT.

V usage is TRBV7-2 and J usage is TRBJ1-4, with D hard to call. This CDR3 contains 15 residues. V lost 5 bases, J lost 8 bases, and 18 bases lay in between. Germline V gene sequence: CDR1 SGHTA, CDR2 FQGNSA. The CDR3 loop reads CASSDSYSLREKLFF. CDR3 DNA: TGTGCCAGCAGCGATTCCTATAGCCTACGCGAAAAACTGTTTTTT.